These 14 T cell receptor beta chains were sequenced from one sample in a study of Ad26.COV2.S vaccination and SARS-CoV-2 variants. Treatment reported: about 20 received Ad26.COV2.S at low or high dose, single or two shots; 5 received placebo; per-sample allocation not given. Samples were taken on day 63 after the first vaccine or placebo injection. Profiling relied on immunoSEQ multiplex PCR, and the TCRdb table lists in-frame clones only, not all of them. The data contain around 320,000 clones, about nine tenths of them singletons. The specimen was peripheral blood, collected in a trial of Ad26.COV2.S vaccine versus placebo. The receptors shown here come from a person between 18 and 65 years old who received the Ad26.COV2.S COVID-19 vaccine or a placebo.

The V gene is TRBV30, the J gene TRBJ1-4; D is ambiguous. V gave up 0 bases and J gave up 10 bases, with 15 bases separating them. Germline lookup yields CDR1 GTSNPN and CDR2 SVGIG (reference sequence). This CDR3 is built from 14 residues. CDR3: CAWSVRALGGKLFF. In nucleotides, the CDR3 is TGTGCCTGGAGTGTTAGGGCCCTTGGTGGAAAACTGTTTTTT.

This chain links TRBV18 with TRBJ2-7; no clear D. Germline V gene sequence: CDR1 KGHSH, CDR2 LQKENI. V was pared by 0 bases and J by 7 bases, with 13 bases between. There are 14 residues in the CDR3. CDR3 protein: CASSPPLGMGEQYF. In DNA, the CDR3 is TGTGCCAGCTCACCACCGTTAGGGATGGGGGAGCAGTACTTC.

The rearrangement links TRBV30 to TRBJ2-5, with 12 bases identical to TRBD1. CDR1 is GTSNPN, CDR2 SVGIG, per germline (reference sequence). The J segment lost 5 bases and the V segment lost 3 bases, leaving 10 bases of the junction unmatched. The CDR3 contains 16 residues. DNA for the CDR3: TGTGCCTGGAGGGGAGGGGGACAGGGGGCTCTTGAGACCCAGTACTTC. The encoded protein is CAWRGGGQGALETQYF.

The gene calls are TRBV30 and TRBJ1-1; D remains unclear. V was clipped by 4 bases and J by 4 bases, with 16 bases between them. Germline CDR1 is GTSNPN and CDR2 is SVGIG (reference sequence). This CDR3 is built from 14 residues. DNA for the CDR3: TGTGCCTGGATCCCACACACAGTGAGCACTGAAGCTTTCTTT. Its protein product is CAWIPHTVSTEAFF.

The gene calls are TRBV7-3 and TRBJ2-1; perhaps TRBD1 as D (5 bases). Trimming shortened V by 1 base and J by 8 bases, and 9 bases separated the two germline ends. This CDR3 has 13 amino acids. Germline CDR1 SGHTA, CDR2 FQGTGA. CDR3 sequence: CASSLSREDEQFF. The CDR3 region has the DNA TGTGCCAGCAGCTTAAGCAGGGAAGATGAGCAGTTCTTC.

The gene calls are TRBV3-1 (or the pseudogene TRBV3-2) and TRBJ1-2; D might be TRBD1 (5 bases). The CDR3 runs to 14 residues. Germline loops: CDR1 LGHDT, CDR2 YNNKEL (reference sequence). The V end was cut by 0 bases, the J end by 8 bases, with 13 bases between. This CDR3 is CASSQDSGVMGYTF. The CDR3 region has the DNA TGTGCCAGCAGCCAAGATTCGGGGGTGATGGGCTACACCTTC.

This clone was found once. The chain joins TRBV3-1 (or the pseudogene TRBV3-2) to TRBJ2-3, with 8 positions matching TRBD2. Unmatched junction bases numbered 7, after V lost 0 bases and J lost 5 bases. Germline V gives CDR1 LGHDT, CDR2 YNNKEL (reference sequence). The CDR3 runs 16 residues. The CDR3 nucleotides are TGTGCCAGCAGCCAAGATTTGGCTGCGGGGGGAGATACGCAGTATTTT. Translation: CASSQDLAAGGDTQYF.

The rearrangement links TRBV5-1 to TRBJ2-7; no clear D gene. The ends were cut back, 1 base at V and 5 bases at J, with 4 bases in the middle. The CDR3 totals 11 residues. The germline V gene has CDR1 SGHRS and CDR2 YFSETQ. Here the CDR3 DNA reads TGCGCCAGCAGCTTGAGGGACGAGCAGTACTTC. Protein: CASSLRDEQYF.

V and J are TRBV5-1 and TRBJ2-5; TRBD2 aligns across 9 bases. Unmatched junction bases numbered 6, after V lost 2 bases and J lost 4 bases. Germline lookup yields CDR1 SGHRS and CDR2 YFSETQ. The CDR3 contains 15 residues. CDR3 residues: CASSLAGGGRETQYF. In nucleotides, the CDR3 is TGCGCCAGCAGCTTAGCGGGGGGCGGGCGAGAGACCCAGTACTTC.

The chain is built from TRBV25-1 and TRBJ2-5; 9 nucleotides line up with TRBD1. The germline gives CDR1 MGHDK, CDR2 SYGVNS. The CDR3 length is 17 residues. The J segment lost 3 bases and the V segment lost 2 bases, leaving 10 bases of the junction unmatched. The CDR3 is CASSEIGTGSHEETQYF. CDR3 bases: TGTGCCAGCAGTGAAATTGGGACAGGGTCGCATGAAGAGACCCAGTACTTC.

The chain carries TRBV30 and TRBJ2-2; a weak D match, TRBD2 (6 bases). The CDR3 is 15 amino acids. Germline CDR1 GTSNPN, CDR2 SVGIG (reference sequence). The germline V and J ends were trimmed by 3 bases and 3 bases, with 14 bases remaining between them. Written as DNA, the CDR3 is TGTGCCTGGAGGGAGGGTGGGGCGCACACCGGGGAGCTGTTTTTT. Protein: CAWREGGAHTGELFF.

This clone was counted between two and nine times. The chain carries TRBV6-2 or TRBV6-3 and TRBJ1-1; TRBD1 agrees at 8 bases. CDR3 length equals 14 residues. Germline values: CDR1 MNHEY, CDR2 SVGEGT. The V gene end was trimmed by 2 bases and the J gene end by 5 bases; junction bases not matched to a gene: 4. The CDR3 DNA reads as TGTGCCAGCAGTTACCAGGGGGCGAGGACTGAAGCTTTCTTT. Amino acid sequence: CASSYQGARTEAFF.

The CDR3 reads CASSLNGAGGTEAFF. In DNA form, the CDR3 reads TGTGCCAGCAGCTTAAATGGGGCAGGGGGAACTGAAGCTTTCTTT. The chain links TRBV7-3 to TRBJ1-1, with 7 bases identical to TRBD1. CDR3 length: 15 residues. Germline CDR1 SGHTA, CDR2 FQGTGA. Trimming at V came to 1 base and at J to 5 bases, leaving 7 bases not matched to a gene.

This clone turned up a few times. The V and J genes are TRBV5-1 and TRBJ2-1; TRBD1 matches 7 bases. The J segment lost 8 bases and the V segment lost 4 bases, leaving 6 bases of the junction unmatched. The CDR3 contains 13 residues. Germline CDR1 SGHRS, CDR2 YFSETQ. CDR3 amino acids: CASSITGEDEQFF. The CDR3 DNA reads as TGCGCCAGCAGCATTACAGGGGAAGATGAGCAGTTCTTC. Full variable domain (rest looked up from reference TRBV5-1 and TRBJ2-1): KAGVTQTPRYLIKTRGQQVTLSCSPISGHRSVSWYQQTPGQGLQFLFEYFSETQRNKGNFPGRFSGRQFSNSRSEMNVSTLELGDSALYLCASSITGEDEQFFGPGTRLTVL.